This entry lists 27 T cell receptor beta chains sequenced from one sample in a study of vaccination and CD4 T cells after COVID-19 (dated 2022 in TCRdb). The library was made by PCR. The listed sequencing device is Illumina iSeq 100. At the Johns Hopkins FTIC core, DNA from the cultured CD4+ T cells underwent TCR sequencing with the Oncomine TCR Beta short-read assay. TCRdb handled the public reads itself, with Q25 trimming in fastp and clone calling in MiXCR, and kept productive beta chains. CDR3 protein sequences are deduplicated, and each keeps its most common genes and DNA. The sample table contains 7,000 to 8,500 distinct CDR3 sequences; only one count was recorded for 35% to 40% of them. The biggest ten clones account for about 29% of the sample. These receptors have no known antigen. Read against the paper, the sample's treatment or condition label means: roughly 10-day PBMC culture with coronavirus spike peptide pools or control peptides (ViraFEST assay). CD4+ T cells from unexposed donors were collected before the COVID-19 pandemic (2011-2018).

Sample: CD4+ T cells from blood, cultured in vitro. All receptors derive from a human donor in good health.

The V and J genes are TRBV20-1 and TRBJ1-5; D is unresolved. The ends were cut back, 1 base at V and 0 bases at J, with 10 bases in the middle. CDR1 and CDR2 (germline): DFQATT, SNEGSKA (reference sequence). The CDR3 covers 15 residues. The CDR3 nucleotides read TGCAGTGCTAGAGTACCAGATTATAGCAATCAGCCCCAGCATTTT. Its protein product is CSARVPDYSNQPQHF.

The V gene is TRBV24-1, the J gene TRBJ2-3; D is unclear. Trimming took 1 base from V and 4 from J, leaving 8 bases between them. The CDR3 is made up of 14 amino acids. Germline CDR1 KGHDR, CDR2 SFDVKD. CDR3 DNA: TGTGCCACCAGTGATTTAGCTAGGTCAGATACGCAGTATTTT. It is translated as CATSDLARSDTQYF.

The rearrangement joins TRBV6-2 or TRBV6-3 to TRBJ1-6; maybe TRBD1 (6 bases). The CDR3 loop spans 16 amino acids. V was shortened by 4 bases and J by 5 bases, with 15 bases between the two germline ends. CDR1 and CDR2 (germline): MNHEY, SVGEGT. The CDR3 reads CASSWNRQVNNSPLHF. The CDR3 coding sequence is TGTGCCAGCAGTTGGAACCGACAGGTGAATAATTCACCCCTCCACTTT.

The sample holds a few counts of this clonotype. This chain uses TRBV20-1 with TRBJ2-2; 10 bases line up with TRBD1. This CDR3 has 12 amino acids. V was clipped by 6 bases and J by 6 bases; unmatched bases: 1. Germline V gene lookup returns CDR1 DFQATT and CDR2 SNEGSKA (reference sequence). CDR3 loop: CSAGQGAGELFF. The CDR3, as DNA: TGCAGTGCAGGACAGGGGGCCGGGGAGCTGTTTTTT.

Points on this clonotype: A clone one base away is much larger, so this may be a read error. The chain combines TRBV6-1 with TRBJ2-2; perhaps TRBD2 as D (5 bases). This CDR3 contains 16 residues. Trimming pared 2 bases from V and 0 bases from J, leaving 10 bases between. Germline V gene sequence: CDR1 MNHNS, CDR2 SASEGT. The CDR3: CASSESPGSNTGELFF. The CDR3 DNA sequence: TGTGCCAGCAGTGAATCTCCGGGATCGAACACCGGGGAGCTGTTTTTT.

The genes are TRBV20-1 and TRBJ1-2; TRBD1 matches 9 bases. This CDR3 has 16 amino acids. Germline CDR1 reads DFQATT; CDR2 reads SNEGSKA (reference sequence). With 2 bases clipped from V and 7 bases from J, the junction kept 14 bases outside the gene matches. CDR3 sequence reads: CSARPGTGLSEGGYTF. CDR3 coding DNA: TGCAGTGCTAGACCCGGGACAGGGTTGAGCGAAGGTGGCTACACCTTC.

The J gene is TRBJ1-2, the V gene TRBV12-3 or TRBV12-4; D may be TRBD1 (5 bases). Trimming left V 6 bases short and J 6 bases short, with 17 bases between. CDR3 length equals 14 residues. This CDR3 is CASSYGGEPNGYTF. In nucleotides, the CDR3 is TGTGCCAGCAGCTACGGGGGGGAGCCTAATGGCTACACCTTC.

The chain has TRBV5-1 and TRBJ2-7; 9 bases match TRBD1. V trimming: 4 bases; J trimming: 3 bases; junction bases outside the gene matches: 5. Germline V CDR1 and CDR2: SGHRS, YFSETQ. The CDR3 spans 14 residues. The CDR3 reads CASSVTGGIYEQYF. The CDR3 DNA follows: TGCGCCAGCAGCGTGACAGGGGGTATCTACGAGCAGTACTTC. The full variable domain, completed using reference TRBV5-1 and TRBJ2-7, is KAGVTQTPRYLIKTRGQQVTLSCSPISGHRSVSWYQQTPGQGLQFLFEYFSETQRNKGNFPGRFSGRQFSNSRSEMNVSTLELGDSALYLCASSVTGGIYEQYFGPGTRLTVT.

The V call is TRBV5-1, the J call TRBJ1-1; unclear D gene. This CDR3 is built from 14 residues. The germline V gene encodes CDR1 SGHRS and CDR2 YFSETQ. V shed 5 bases and J shed 1 base, with 12 bases lying between them. The CDR3 coding sequence is TGCGCCAGCAGAGGGTCGCTGGAGAACACTGAAGCTTTCTTT. The encoded protein is CASRGSLENTEAFF.

This clonotype has more than one count but fewer than ten. The chain recombines TRBV7-2 with TRBJ1-1; TRBD1 matches 8 bases. The CDR3 has 14 amino acids. J gave up 8 bases and V 5 bases, and 10 bases lay outside the gene matches. CDR1 and CDR2 (germline): SGHTA, FQGNSA. CDR3 coding DNA: TGTGCCAGCAGCCCAGACAGGGGATGGGGGGAAGCTTTCTTT. As protein: CASSPDRGWGEAFF.

The chain uses TRBV5-1 and TRBJ1-2, with 8 bases aligning to TRBD1. The CDR3 has 15 residues. CDR1 is SGHRS, CDR2 YFSETQ, per germline. The V segment lost 4 bases and the J segment 3 bases; nucleotides outside the gene matches: 8. The CDR3 DNA is TGCGCCAGCAGCCCCTTACCGGGACAGGACTATGGCTACACCTTC. It specifies CASSPLPGQDYGYTF.

By its share, this clonotype is medium-sized. The CDR3: CASSELVGGYNEQFF. CDR3 DNA sequence: TGTGCCAGCAGTGAACTAGTGGGTGGCTACAATGAGCAGTTCTTC. V usage is TRBV6-1 and J usage is TRBJ2-1; no definite D call. CDR3 length: 15 amino acids. V was clipped by 2 bases and J by 3 bases, with 11 bases between them. Germline V gene sequence: CDR1 MNHNS, CDR2 SASEGT.

This chain uses TRBV12-3 or TRBV12-4 with TRBJ1-5; D gene uncertain. The germline V and J ends were trimmed by 7 bases and 3 bases, with 13 bases remaining between them. This CDR3 is built from 14 residues. The CDR3 here is CASTLGRINQPQHF. Written as DNA, the CDR3 is TGTGCCAGCACCTTAGGACGGATCAATCAGCCCCAGCATTTT.

This chain links TRBV20-1 with TRBJ2-3; 7 positions agree with TRBD1. The germline V gene has CDR1 DFQATT and CDR2 SNEGSKA (reference sequence). V lost 6 bases to trimming and J lost 6 bases; unmatched junction nucleotides: 3. CDR3 length: 11 residues. The CDR3 sequence is CSADREDTQYF. The CDR3 nucleotides are TGCAGTGCCGACAGGGAGGATACGCAGTATTTT.

The chain joins TRBV7-2 to TRBJ1-1, with 9 bases lining up with TRBD1. V lost 4 bases to trimming and J lost 5 bases; unmatched junction nucleotides: 11. Germline loops: CDR1 SGHTA, CDR2 FQGNSA. The CDR3 consists of 16 residues. The CDR3 coding sequence is TGTGCCAGCAGCTCCGGCGTAGGACAGGGGTTTACTGAAGCTTTCTTT. Translating gives CASSSGVGQGFTEAFF.

This clonotype was found a few times. This chain links TRBV27 with TRBJ1-6, with a possible D match to TRBD1 (5 bases). With 8 bases removed from V and 2 bases from J, the gap between germline ends came to 13 bases. The CDR3 spans 15 residues. From germline, CDR1 is MNHEY and CDR2 SMNVEV (reference sequence). The CDR3 DNA reads TGTGCCAGCCGAACCTCAGGGACCTATAATTCACCCCTCCACTTT. The encoded protein is CASRTSGTYNSPLHF.

This sequence joins TRBV12-3 or TRBV12-4 and TRBJ1-1; D unclear. V lost 2 bases and J lost 3, with 13 bases in between. The CDR3 is 15 amino acids. The CDR3 region is CASSLTQWVDTEAFF. The CDR3 DNA reads as TGTGCCAGCAGTTTAACACAGTGGGTTGACACTGAAGCTTTCTTT.

This clonotype was counted only a few times. The chain employs TRBV2 and TRBJ1-5; the D gene is possibly TRBD1 (5 bases). The CDR3 covers 13 residues. The V and J ends lost 3 bases and 6 bases respectively, with 9 bases between them. Germline-derived CDR1 and CDR2 are SNHLY and FYNNEI. This CDR3 reads CASSEAQVQPQHF. Written as DNA, the CDR3 is TGTGCCAGCAGTGAGGCACAGGTTCAGCCCCAGCATTTT.

In its sample, this clonotype is medium-sized (0.01 to 0.1%). The V and J genes are TRBV19 and TRBJ2-7, with 9 bases aligning to TRBD1. The CDR3 is 15 amino acids. The germline V gene has CDR1 LNHDA and CDR2 SQIVND (reference sequence). Unmatched junction bases numbered 7, after V lost 1 base and J lost 6 bases. The chain's CDR3 is CASSIGPGQGGEQYF. The CDR3 DNA sequence: TGTGCCAGTAGTATAGGCCCGGGACAGGGAGGCGAGCAGTACTTC.

This clonotype was picked up a small number of times. The chain has TRBV29-1 and TRBJ1-2, with D perhaps matching TRBD1 (5 bases). Trimming took 4 bases from V and 8 from J, leaving 11 bases between them. This CDR3 is 11 amino acids long. The germline CDR1 and CDR2 sequences are SQVTM and ANQGSEA. CDR3 sequence: CSVVGGEGYTF. CDR3 in DNA: TGCAGCGTTGTGGGGGGAGAGGGCTACACCTTC. Complete variable domain (other parts from reference TRBV29-1 and TRBJ1-2): SAVISQKPSRDICQRGTSLTIQCQVDSQVTMMFWYRQQPGQSLTLIATANQGSEATYESGFVIDKFPISRPNLTFSTLTVSNMSPEDSSIYLCSVVGGEGYTFGSGTRLTVV.

The chain is built from TRBV20-1 and TRBJ2-7; 10 nucleotides match TRBD1. This CDR3 spans 14 amino acids. CDR1 and CDR2 (germline): DFQATT, SNEGSKA (reference sequence). Unmatched junction bases numbered 9, after V lost 4 bases and J lost 6 bases. The CDR3: CSAITQTGGIEQYF. CDR3 bases: TGCAGTGCTATCACACAGACAGGGGGCATCGAGCAGTACTTC.

The rearrangement links TRBV10-3 to TRBJ1-5; D remains ambiguous. Germline values: CDR1 ENHRY, CDR2 SYGVKD. Trimming stripped 0 bases from V and 7 bases from J, with 4 bases between. The CDR3 covers 12 residues. CDR3 sequence: CAISESNQPQHF. The CDR3 bases are TGTGCCATCAGTGAGTCGAACCAGCCCCAGCATTTT.

The rearrangement joins TRBV6-1 to TRBJ1-6; 12 bases map to TRBD1. This CDR3 contains 14 residues. Unmatched junction bases numbered 3, after V lost 6 bases and J lost 9 bases. Germline V gives CDR1 MNHNS, CDR2 SASEGT. CDR3 amino acids: CASRGTGGVSPLHF. The CDR3 coding sequence is TGTGCCAGCAGAGGGACAGGGGGCGTTTCACCCCTCCACTTT.

V and J are TRBV18 and TRBJ2-3, with a weak D call TRBD1 (5 bases). This CDR3 contains 14 residues. The germline V and J ends were trimmed by 3 bases and 4 bases, with 11 bases remaining between them. In germline, CDR1 is KGHSH, CDR2 LQKENI. CDR3 sequence: CASSPDRASDTQYF. The DNA of the CDR3 is TGTGCCAGCTCACCTGACAGAGCCTCAGATACGCAGTATTTT.

This clonotype was observed a few times. The CDR3 sequence is CASAPNRGQGPFF. The CDR3 coding sequence is TGTGCCAGCGCCCCTAATAGGGGACAGGGGCCTTTCTTT. J is TRBJ1-1 and V is TRBV6-4; 10 positions agree with TRBD1. CDR1 and CDR2 (germline): MRHNA, SNTAGT. V shed 8 bases, J shed 12 bases, and the junction held 12 bases outside the gene matches. This CDR3 is built from 13 residues.

This clonotype came up a few times. The chain joins TRBV7-9 to TRBJ1-1; 9 nucleotides match TRBD1. Germline V gene lookup returns CDR1 SEHNR and CDR2 FQNEAQ (reference sequence). This CDR3 is 14 amino acids long. Trimming removed 7 bases from V and 0 bases from J; junction bases left unmatched: 3. The CDR3 bases are TGTGCCAGCACCGGACAGGGGATGAACACTGAAGCTTTCTTT. It specifies CASTGQGMNTEAFF.

This clonotype was detected a few times. V and J are TRBV7-3 and TRBJ2-6; D gene unclear. Trimming removed 5 bases from V and 1 base from J, with 12 bases in between. The CDR3 contains 16 residues. The germline CDR1 and CDR2 sequences are SGHTA and FQGTGA. CDR3 region: CASSRPKTSGANVLTF. CDR3 coding DNA: TGTGCCAGCAGCCGCCCTAAGACGTCTGGGGCCAACGTCCTGACTTTC. Based on the CDR3 plus reference TRBV7-3 and TRBJ2-6, the full variable domain is GAGVSQTPSNKVTEKGKYVELRCDPISGHTALYWYRQSLGQGPEFLIYFQGTGAADDSGLPNDRFFAVRPEGSVSTLKIQRTERGDSAVYLCASSRPKTSGANVLTFGAGSRLTVL.